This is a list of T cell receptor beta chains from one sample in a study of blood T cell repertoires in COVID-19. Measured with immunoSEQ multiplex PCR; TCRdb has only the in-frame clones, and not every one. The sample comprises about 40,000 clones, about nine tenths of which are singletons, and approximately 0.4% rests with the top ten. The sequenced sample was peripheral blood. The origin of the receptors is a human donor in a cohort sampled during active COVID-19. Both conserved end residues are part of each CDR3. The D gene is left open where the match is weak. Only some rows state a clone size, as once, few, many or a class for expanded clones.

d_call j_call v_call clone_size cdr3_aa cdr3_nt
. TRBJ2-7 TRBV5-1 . CASSLASKTEQFYEQYF TGCGCCAGCAGCTTGGCCTCTAAGACAGAACAGTTCTACGAGCAGTACTTC
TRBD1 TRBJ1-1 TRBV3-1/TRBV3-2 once CASSHPGQTKTEAFF TGTGCCAGCAGCCACCCGGGACAGACAAAAACTGAAGCTTTCTTT
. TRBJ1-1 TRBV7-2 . CASSLYGGPTEAFF TGTGCCAGCAGCTTATACGGGGGGCCTACTGAAGCTTTCTTT
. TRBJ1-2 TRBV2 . CASSEGQGLANYGYTF TGTGCCAGCAGTGAAGGTCAGGGGTTGGCTAACTATGGCTACACCTTC
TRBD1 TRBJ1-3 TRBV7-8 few CASSLDGTASTIYF TGTGCCAGCAGCTTAGACGGGACAGCGAGCACCATATATTTT
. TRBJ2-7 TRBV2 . CASSEQNGYEQYF TGTGCCAGCAGTGAACAAAACGGCTACGAGCAGTACTTC
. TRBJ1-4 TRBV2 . CASSGQPNEKLFF TGTGCCAGCAGTGGACAGCCTAATGAAAAACTGTTTTTT
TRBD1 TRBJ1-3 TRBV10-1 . CARNRGLRDTIYF TGCGCCAGAAACAGGGGGCTTCGGGACACCATATATTTT
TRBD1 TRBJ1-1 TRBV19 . CASNPSRGADTEAFF TGTGCCAGTAACCCCTCCAGGGGGGCGGACACTGAAGCTTTCTTT
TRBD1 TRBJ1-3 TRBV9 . CASSLGQGHLSDSGNTIYF TGTGCCAGCAGCCTTGGACAGGGCCACCTCTCCGACTCTGGAAACACCATATATTTT
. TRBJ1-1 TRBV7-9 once CASSLASGRNTEAFF TGTGCCAGCAGCTTAGCGTCGGGGAGGAACACTGAAGCTTTCTTT
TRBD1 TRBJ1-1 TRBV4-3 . CASSQDRPRGQRGTEAFF TGCGCCAGCAGCCAAGACCGGCCGAGGGGGCAGAGGGGAACTGAAGCTTTCTTT
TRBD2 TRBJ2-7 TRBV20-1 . CSASEAAGGYEQYF TGCAGTGCTAGTGAGGCAGCGGGGGGGTACGAGCAGTACTTC
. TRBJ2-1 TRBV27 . CASSPLQGTYNEQFF TGTGCCAGCAGTCCCCTCCAGGGGACCTACAATGAGCAGTTCTTC
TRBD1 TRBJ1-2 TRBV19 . CASSVLDRRDGYTF TGTGCCAGTAGTGTTCTGGACAGGAGGGATGGCTACACCTTC
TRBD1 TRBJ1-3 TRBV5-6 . CASSSGTGGRGNTIYF TGTGCCAGCAGCTCCGGGACAGGGGGACGAGGAAACACCATATATTTT
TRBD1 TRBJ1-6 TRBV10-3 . CAARGQGDSPLHF TGTGCCGCCCGAGGACAGGGAGATTCACCCCTCCACTTT
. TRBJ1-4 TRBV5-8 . CASSFITVSEKLFF TGTGCCAGCAGCTTTATAACAGTATCTGAAAAACTGTTTTTT
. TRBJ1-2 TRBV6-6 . CASRRQAAGNYGYTF TGTGCCAGCAGACGACAGGCAGCTGGTAACTATGGCTACACCTTC
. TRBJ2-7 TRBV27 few CASSLSVSGGSYEQYF TGTGCCAGCAGTTTATCGGTGTCAGGTGGCTCCTACGAGCAGTACTTC
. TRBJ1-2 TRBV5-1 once CASSLGFGGLGYGYTF TGCGCCAGCAGCTTGGGATTCGGGGGGCTTGGCTATGGCTACACCTTC
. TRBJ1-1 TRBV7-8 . CASSLGTLNTEAFF TGTGCCAGCAGCTTAGGGACACTGAACACTGAAGCTTTCTTT
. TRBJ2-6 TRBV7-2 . CASSARARSGANVLTF TGTGCCAGCAGCGCGCGCGCCCGCTCTGGGGCCAACGTCCTGACTTTC
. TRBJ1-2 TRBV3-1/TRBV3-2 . CASSLAGVGYTF TGTGCCAGCAGCCTCGCAGGGGTCGGCTACACCTTC
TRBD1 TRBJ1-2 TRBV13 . CASSLRGQGGGYGYTF TGTGCCAGCAGCTTACGGGGACAGGGAGGTGGGTATGGCTACACCTTC
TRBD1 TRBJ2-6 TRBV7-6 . CASRTGQGTGANVLTF TGTGCCAGCAGAACGGGACAGGGAACTGGGGCCAACGTCCTGACTTTC
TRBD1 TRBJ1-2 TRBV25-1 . CATSDRGGYGYTF TGTGCCACTTCGGACAGGGGAGGCTATGGCTACACCTTC
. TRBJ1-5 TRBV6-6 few CASTQFGGSQPQHF TGTGCCAGCACCCAGTTCGGGGGAAGCCAGCCCCAGCATTTT
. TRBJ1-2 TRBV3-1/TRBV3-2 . CASSQGQNYGYTF TGTGCCAGCAGCCAAGGACAGAACTATGGCTACACCTTC
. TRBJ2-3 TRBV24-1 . CATSDEGHGGTQYF TGTGCCACCAGTGATGAGGGGCACGGGGGAACGCAGTATTTT
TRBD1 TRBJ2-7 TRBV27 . CASSVGQGAYEQYF TGTGCCAGCAGTGTGGGACAGGGGGCTTACGAGCAGTACTTC
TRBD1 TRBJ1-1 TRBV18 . CASSPRQGDLNTEAFF TGTGCCAGCTCACCAAGACAGGGTGACCTAAACACTGAAGCTTTCTTT
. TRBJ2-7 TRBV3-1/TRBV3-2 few CASSQGAGTYEQYF TGTGCCAGCAGCCAAGGGGCAGGGACCTACGAGCAGTACTTC
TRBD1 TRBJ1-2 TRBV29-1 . CSAPSDRGGGYTF TGCAGCGCCCCATCGGACAGGGGAGGTGGCTACACCTTC
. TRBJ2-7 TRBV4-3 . CASSQDRGAGEQYF TGCGCCAGCAGCCAAGATCGGGGGGCGGGCGAGCAGTACTTC
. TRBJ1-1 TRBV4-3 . CASSQDTRGGTEAFF TGCGCCAGCAGCCAAGATACGAGAGGGGGCACTGAAGCTTTCTTT
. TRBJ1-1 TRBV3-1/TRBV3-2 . CASSQGAGATTEAFF TGTGCCAGCAGCCAAGGGGCGGGGGCGACCACTGAAGCTTTCTTT
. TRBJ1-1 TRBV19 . CASSMKRNTEAFF TGTGCCAGTAGTATGAAGAGGAACACTGAAGCTTTCTTT
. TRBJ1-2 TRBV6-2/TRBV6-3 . CASSYDTGTNYGYTF TGTGCCAGCAGTTACGATACAGGGACTAACTATGGCTACACCTTC
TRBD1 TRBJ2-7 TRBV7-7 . CASSQGTGYEQYF TGTGCTAGCAGCCAAGGGACAGGCTACGAGCAGTACTTC
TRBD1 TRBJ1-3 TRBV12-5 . CASGSPQDRGLQISGNTIYF TGTGCTAGTGGTTCCCCCCAGGACAGGGGGCTTCAAATCTCTGGAAACACCATATATTTT
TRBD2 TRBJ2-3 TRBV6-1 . CASSEGEGYSTDTQYF TGTGCCAGCAGCGAAGGGGAGGGGTATTCGACAGATACGCAGTATTTT
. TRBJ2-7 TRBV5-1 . CASSLEAYEQYF TGCGCCAGCAGCTTGGAAGCTTACGAGCAGTACTTC
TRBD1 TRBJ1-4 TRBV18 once CASSPSTGAGEKLFF TGTGCCAGCTCACCTTCCACAGGGGCGGGTGAAAAACTGTTTTTT
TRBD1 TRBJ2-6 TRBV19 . CASSTIPGQGSSGANVLTF TGTGCCAGTAGTACCATCCCGGGACAGGGCAGCTCTGGGGCCAACGTCCTGACTTTC
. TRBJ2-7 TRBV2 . CASSGLGGEQYF TGTGCCAGCAGTGGCCTGGGGGGCGAGCAGTACTTC
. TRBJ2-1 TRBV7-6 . CASSVTGAYNEQFF TGTGCCAGCAGCGTGACAGGAGCCTACAATGAGCAGTTCTTC
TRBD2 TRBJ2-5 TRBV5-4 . CASSSTSGGLYQETQYF TGTGCCAGCAGCTCTACTAGCGGGGGCTTGTACCAAGAGACCCAGTACTTC
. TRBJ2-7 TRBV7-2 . CASRERGTTYEQYF TGTGCCAGCAGGGAACGGGGAACAACCTACGAGCAGTACTTC
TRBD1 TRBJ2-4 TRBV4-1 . CASSQDPGQIKKGKNIQYF TGCGCCAGCAGCCAGGACCCGGGACAGATAAAGAAGGGCAAAAACATTCAGTACTTC
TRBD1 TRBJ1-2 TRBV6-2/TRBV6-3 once CASSYSGQVNYGYTF TGTGCCAGCAGTTACTCGGGACAGGTGAACTATGGCTACACCTTC
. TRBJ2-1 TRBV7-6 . CASSHDSSSYNEQFF TGTGCCAGCAGCCACGACTCAAGCTCCTACAATGAGCAGTTCTTC
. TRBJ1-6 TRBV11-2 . CASSPIRLWGSYNSPLHF TGTGCCAGCAGCCCTATTAGACTATGGGGCTCCTATAATTCACCCCTCCACTTT
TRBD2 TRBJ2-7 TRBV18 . CASSLETSGTYEQYF TGTGCCAGCTCACTAGAGACTAGCGGCACCTACGAGCAGTACTTC
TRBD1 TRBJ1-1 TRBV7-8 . CASSRVRGHLDTEAFF TGTGCCAGCAGCCGGGTCAGGGGGCATCTCGACACTGAAGCTTTCTTT
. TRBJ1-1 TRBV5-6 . CASSLGSGTEAFF TGTGCCAGCAGCTTGGGGAGTGGGACTGAAGCTTTCTTT
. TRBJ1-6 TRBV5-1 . CASSLGLDNSPLHF TGCGCCAGCAGCTTGGGACTTGATAATTCACCCCTCCACTTT
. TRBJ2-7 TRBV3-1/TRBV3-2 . CASSQGSQEVAYEQYF TGTGCCAGCAGCCAAGGCTCTCAGGAAGTCGCCTACGAGCAGTACTTC
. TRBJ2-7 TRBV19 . CASSMTITGEQYF TGTGCCAGTAGTATGACAATCACAGGGGAGCAGTACTTC
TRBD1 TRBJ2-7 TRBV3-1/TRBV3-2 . CASSRSGGTGSYEQYF TGTGCCAGCAGCCGTTCCGGTGGGACAGGGTCCTACGAGCAGTACTTC